This T cell receptor (beta chain) was captured in a study of T cell responses to AZD1222 COVID-19 vaccine. Profiled with immunoSEQ multiplex PCR; TCRdb holds only in-frame clones, not every one. The table shows 75,000 to 100,000 clones, with 75% to 90% occurring only once. Findings and caveats of the study: White British donors predominated, females outnumbered males, and clonal diversity was possibly underestimated.

This clone has only one observation. Its specificity is not known. The V end was cut by 3 bases, the J end by 8 bases, with 19 bases between. The germline V gene encodes CDR1 SEHNR and CDR2 FQNEAQ (reference sequence). The CDR3 has 15 amino acids. The clonotype comes from an adult in good health. The sequencing used peripheral blood, collected on day 0 of AZD1222 vaccination. V and J are TRBV7-9 and TRBJ1-2; D not certain. The DNA of the CDR3 is TGTGCCAGCAGCTTTCGGTCACCGGTCGTTAGCGGCTACACCTTC. It yields the protein CASSFRSPVVSGYTF.